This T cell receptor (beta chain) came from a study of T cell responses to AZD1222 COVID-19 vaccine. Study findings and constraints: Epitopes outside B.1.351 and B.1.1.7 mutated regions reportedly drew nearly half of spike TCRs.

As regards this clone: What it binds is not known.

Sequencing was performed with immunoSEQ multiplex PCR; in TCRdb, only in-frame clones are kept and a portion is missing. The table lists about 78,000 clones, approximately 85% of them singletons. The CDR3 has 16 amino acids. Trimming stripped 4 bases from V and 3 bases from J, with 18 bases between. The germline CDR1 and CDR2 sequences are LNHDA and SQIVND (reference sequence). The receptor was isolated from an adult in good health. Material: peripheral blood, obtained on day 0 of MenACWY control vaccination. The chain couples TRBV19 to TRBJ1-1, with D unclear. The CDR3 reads CASSKQPGSSDTEAFF. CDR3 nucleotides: TGTGCCAGTAGTAAGCAACCGGGCTCCTCTGACACTGAAGCTTTCTTT.